The 29 T cell receptor beta chains listed next were all sequenced from one sample in a study of regulatory T cells in long-lasting Graves disease. Time point denoted: newly diagnosed GD, antithyroid drugs for less than 3 months. PBMC-extracted RNA yielded the TCR library. The TCR beta library used iRepertoire HTBI primers with Arm-PCR amplification of CDR3. TCRdb fed the multiplex PCR reads into MiXCR, producing one record per CDR3 protein. Of more than 350,000 distinct CDR3 sequences listed, approximately 15% were seen once; the top ten hold around 17%. The same data also contributed to another study, on T cells in Graves' hyperthyroidism and ophthalmopathy.

Sequencing was performed on peripheral blood mononuclear cells (PBMCs), taken at new diagnosis, from a patient treated with antithyroid drugs. The receptors shown here come from a woman aged 25-40 years with Graves disease.

Turning to this clonotype: A much larger clone lies one base from this, so it may be a read error. V usage is TRBV18 and J usage is TRBJ2-7; no clear D. The V end lost 1 base, the J end lost 1 base, and 14 bases lay between the germline ends. Germline V gives CDR1 KGHSH, CDR2 LQKENI. The CDR3 runs to 16 residues. CDR3 bases: TGTGCCAGCTCACCACTAGGTTTTACAGATTCCTACGAGCAGTACTTC. This translates into CASSPLGFTDSYEQYF.

The chain combines TRBV7-9 with TRBJ1-2, with D perhaps TRBD1 (5 bases). Looked up from germline, CDR1 is SEHNR and CDR2 is FQNEAQ (reference sequence). The CDR3 totals 12 residues. V was trimmed by 11 bases and J by 6 bases, leaving 16 bases between them. The CDR3 DNA reads TGTGCCCTGGGGCCAGACTACAATGGCTACACCTTC. Protein: CALGPDYNGYTF.

This clonotype was detected many times. V and J are TRBV27 and TRBJ1-5; D might be TRBD1 (5 bases). The germline gives CDR1 MNHEY, CDR2 SMNVEV (reference sequence). This CDR3 spans 15 amino acids. Trimming stripped 4 bases from V and 2 bases from J, with 12 bases between. This CDR3 is CASSSQGRGNQPQHF. DNA for the CDR3: TGTGCCAGCAGTTCCCAGGGACGGGGCAATCAGCCCCAGCATTTT.

In this sample, this clonotype turned up many times. The chain couples TRBV12-3 or TRBV12-4 to TRBJ2-1, with a possible D match to TRBD1 (7 bases). The CDR3 is made up of 14 amino acids. Between the trimmed V and J ends, which lost 1 base and 14 bases, there was a span of 18 bases. The CDR3 DNA follows: TGTGCCAGCAGTTTAGTGGGGAGATCAGGGGGGAAGTTCTTC. Its translation is CASSLVGRSGGKFF.

Ten or more counts support this clonotype. V is TRBV7-9 and J is TRBJ1-4; D is perhaps TRBD1 (5 bases). This CDR3 has 15 amino acids. Trimming pared 1 base from V and 8 bases from J, leaving 14 bases between. Germline CDR1 is SEHNR and CDR2 is FQNEAQ (reference sequence). The CDR3 coding sequence is TGTGCCAGCAGCTTAGGCGGCGGCGGGGCAGAAAAACTGTTTTTT. This sequence encodes CASSLGGGGAEKLFF.

This clonotype was counted a few times. A read error may explain this, as a much larger clone is one base away. It is likely a read error, because the conserved phenylalanine at the end of the CDR3 is missing. The chain is built from TRBV6-1 and TRBJ1-1; D not certain. The CDR3 contains 14 residues. The ends were cut back, 6 bases at V and 4 bases at J, with 15 bases in the middle. Germline CDR1 reads MNHNS; CDR2 reads SASEGT. CDR3 loop: CASSSVDTLTEAFS. The CDR3 nucleotides read TGTGCCAGCAGCTCCGTTGACACACTCACTGAAGCTTTCTCT.

In its sample, this clonotype was seen many times. V and J are TRBV3-1 and TRBJ1-4, with TRBD1 matching over 8 bases. CDR3 size: 16 residues. The junction had 7 bases not matched to a gene; V was cut back by 0 bases and J by 7 bases. Germline-derived CDR1 and CDR2 are LGHDT and YNNKEL (reference sequence). The CDR3 region has the DNA TGTGCCAGCAGCCAAGATGGTGGGACAGGAGGTGAAAAACTGTTTTTT. The encoded protein is CASSQDGGTGGEKLFF.

Ten or more counts support this clonotype. The chain combines TRBV6-1 with TRBJ1-2; D is ambiguous. The CDR3 is made up of 12 amino acids. Germline V gene data show CDR1 as MNHNS and CDR2 as SASEGT. V gave up 8 bases and J gave up 7 bases, with 14 bases separating them. CDR3 in DNA: TGTGCCAGCTTCTCCCAAGCAGGTGGCTACACCTTC. It translates to CASFSQAGGYTF.

Many counts were recorded for this clonotype. This chain joins TRBV12-3 or TRBV12-4 and TRBJ1-1, with TRBD1 matching 7 bases. This CDR3 region has 14 residues. The V segment lost 5 bases and the J segment 0 bases; nucleotides outside the gene matches: 3. This CDR3 reads CASSKQGLNTEAFF. In DNA form, the CDR3 reads TGTGCCAGCAGTAAACAGGGGCTGAACACTGAAGCTTTCTTT.

This clonotype has a count of ten or more. V and J are TRBV25-1 and TRBJ2-7; 9 nucleotides agree with TRBD2. From germline, CDR1 is MGHDK and CDR2 SYGVNS. This CDR3 contains 14 residues. V trimming: 3 bases; J trimming: 7 bases; junction bases outside the gene matches: 7. CDR3 region: CASSEVSLAGEQYF. For the CDR3, the DNA is TGTGCCAGCAGTGAGGTTAGTCTAGCGGGGGAGCAGTACTTC.

The CDR3 sequence is CASSTQDLGNSPLHF. The CDR3 DNA reads TGTGCCAGCAGTACCCAGGACCTTGGGAATTCACCCCTCCACTTT. The genes are TRBV27 and TRBJ1-6, with D unresolved. Trimming took off 5 bases at V and 7 bases at J, with 15 bases between the two ends. CDR3 length: 15 amino acids. Germline V gene lookup returns CDR1 MNHEY and CDR2 SMNVEV (reference sequence).

In its sample, this clonotype was seen a few times. V is TRBV12-3 or TRBV12-4 and J is TRBJ1-2; D remains unclear. The V and J ends lost 3 bases and 3 bases respectively, with 11 bases between them. This CDR3 is built from 14 residues. DNA for the CDR3: TGTGCCAGCAGTTTTGCCGGCAGTGACTATGGCTACACCTTC. Translation gives CASSFAGSDYGYTF.

This clonotype was seen repeatedly, ten times or more. This chain connects TRBV5-1 to TRBJ2-5; tentative D call: TRBD2 (6 bases). CDR1 and CDR2 (germline): SGHRS, YFSETQ. The CDR3 length is 17 residues. V dropped 1 base and J dropped 4 bases, with 20 bases sitting between them. This CDR3 is CASSLPRGEDLGETQYF. DNA of the CDR3: TGCGCCAGCAGCTTGCCCCGCGGGGAGGATTTAGGAGAGACCCAGTACTTC. Combining the CDR3 with reference TRBV5-1 and TRBJ2-5 gives the whole variable domain KAGVTQTPRYLIKTRGQQVTLSCSPISGHRSVSWYQQTPGQGLQFLFEYFSETQRNKGNFPGRFSGRQFSNSRSEMNVSTLELGDSALYLCASSLPRGEDLGETQYFGPGTRLLVL.

This clonotype was counted ten times or more. In DNA, the CDR3 is TGTGCCATCAGTGAGCAGCGGGATGAGCAGTTCTTC. This encodes CAISEQRDEQFF. V and J are TRBV10-3 and TRBJ2-1; tentatively, D is TRBD2 (6 bases). CDR3 length equals 12 residues. Trimming shortened V by 2 bases and J by 8 bases, and 7 bases separated the two germline ends. The V gene's germline CDR1 is ENHRY and CDR2 SYGVKD.

CDR3 in amino acids: CASSLNLAGSYNEQFF. The CDR3 region has the DNA TGTGCCAGCAGCTTAAACCTAGCGGGATCCTACAATGAGCAGTTCTTC. V gene TRBV11-3 combines with J gene TRBJ2-1, with TRBD2 matching 9 bases. V lost 2 bases and J lost 1; bases outside the gene matches: 3. CDR3 length: 16 amino acids. Germline loops: CDR1 SGHNT, CDR2 YENEEA.

There are many counts of this clonotype. A read error may account for a junction end that differs from germline. This chain joins TRBV7-8 and TRBJ2-7, with 7 bases identical to TRBD2. CDR3 size: 16 residues. Germline CDR1 reads SGHVS; CDR2 reads FQNEAQ. The CDR3 coding sequence is TGTGCCAACAGCTTAGGGGCGGGAGTCCCTTCCTACGAGCAGTACTTC. Protein: CANSLGAGVPSYEQYF.

This clonotype showed up just a few times. The chain joins TRBV7-6 to TRBJ2-3; 10 bases agree with TRBD2. With 5 bases clipped from V and 0 bases from J, the junction kept 14 bases outside the gene matches. This CDR3 has 19 amino acids. Germline-derived CDR1 and CDR2 are SGHVS and FNYEAQ. CDR3 DNA sequence: TGTGCCAGCAGCCGCCATACTAGCGGAGCGGGGGGGAGCACAGATACGCAGTATTTT. It yields the protein CASSRHTSGAGGSTDTQYF.

This clonotype was seen only a few times. This could be a read error, since a much larger clone is one nucleotide away. The chain couples TRBV20-1 to TRBJ1-1; no reliable D call. There are 14 residues in the CDR3. Germline V gene data show CDR1 as DFQATT and CDR2 as SNEGSKA (reference sequence). The CDR3 nucleotides are TGCAGTGCTAGTAGGGCCCCGTTGAACACTGAAGCTTCCTTT. This sequence encodes CSASRAPLNTEASF.

The CDR3 DNA reads as TGTGCCAGCAGCTTAGGGGCAGTCCCCACAGATACGCAGTATTTT. It encodes CASSLGAVPTDTQYF. The chain joins TRBV5-8 to TRBJ2-3, with a possible D match to TRBD1 (5 bases). V was trimmed by 2 bases and J by 2 bases, leaving 12 bases between them. Germline V lookup: CDR1 SGHTS, CDR2 YDEGEE. This CDR3 contains 15 residues.

This clonotype showed up many times. The V gene is TRBV30, the J gene TRBJ2-7; D not certain. The germline gives CDR1 GTSNPN, CDR2 SVGIG (reference sequence). The CDR3 has 12 amino acids. Trimming stripped 4 bases from V and 3 bases from J, with 10 bases between. In DNA form, the CDR3 reads TGTGCCTGGACTAGAGAAGGCTACGAGCAGTACTTC. Its translation is CAWTREGYEQYF.

This clonotype showed up many times. The chain combines TRBV6-1 with TRBJ2-7, with no clear D. The V gene lost 4 bases and the J gene lost 6 bases, with 10 bases spanning the gap. The CDR3 has 12 amino acids. The germline gives CDR1 MNHNS, CDR2 SASEGT. CDR3 DNA: TGTGCCAGCAGTGTCCTCGACGGCGAGCAGTACTTC. Its protein product is CASSVLDGEQYF.

This clonotype was seen a few times. The chain joins TRBV10-3 to TRBJ2-3, with D tentatively TRBD2 (5 bases). Germline V CDR1 and CDR2: ENHRY, SYGVKD. CDR3 length equals 12 residues. Trimming cost V 4 bases and J 6 bases, with 8 bases left between them. CDR3 loop: CAISGGEDTQYF. The CDR3 region has the DNA TGTGCCATCAGTGGGGGAGAGGATACGCAGTATTTT.

This chain connects TRBV4-1 to TRBJ1-4; perhaps TRBD1 as D (6 bases). Germline V lookup: CDR1 MGHRA, CDR2 YSYEKL. This CDR3 spans 16 amino acids. With 7 bases removed from V and 0 bases from J, the gap between germline ends came to 15 bases. CDR3 loop: CASNGRDKTTNEKLFF. The CDR3 DNA reads as TGCGCCAGCAACGGACGGGACAAGACAACTAATGAAAAACTGTTTTTT.

This clonotype came up a few times. This CDR3 is missing its conserved last phenylalanine or tryptophan, likely due to a read error. V usage is TRBV2 and J usage is TRBJ2-5; D ambiguous. This CDR3 contains 10 residues. Germline V gives CDR1 SNHLY, CDR2 FYNNEI. Trimming left V 5 bases short and J 5 bases short, with 3 bases between. The CDR3 spells CASSQETQYL. CDR3 nucleotide sequence: TGTGCCAGCAGTCAGGAGACCCAGTACCTC.

Ten or more counts support this clonotype. This sequence joins TRBV11-2 and TRBJ1-1; unclear D gene. This CDR3 comprises 15 residues. Germline lookup yields CDR1 SGHAT and CDR2 FQNNGV. V lost 1 base and J lost 3, with 12 bases in between. This CDR3 is CASSLGAGIDTEAFF. In nucleotides, the CDR3 is TGTGCCAGCAGCTTAGGGGCGGGGATCGACACTGAAGCTTTCTTT. The full variable domain, in which reference TRBV11-2 and TRBJ1-1 provide the parts outside the CDR3, is EAGVAQSPRYKIIEKRQSVAFWCNPISGHATLYWYQQILGQGPKLLIQFQNNGVVDDSQLPKDRFSAERLKGVDSTLKIQPAKLEDSAVYLCASSLGAGIDTEAFFGQGTRLTVV.

This clonotype was detected ten times or more. The rearrangement links TRBV29-1 to TRBJ2-1, with D unresolved. Germline V lookup: CDR1 SQVTM, CDR2 ANQGSEA. V was clipped by 1 base and J by 0 bases, with 13 bases between them. The CDR3 spans 16 residues. In DNA form, the CDR3 reads TGCAGCGTTGAAGCATTTACTCGTAGCTCCTACAATGAGCAGTTCTTC. Translated: CSVEAFTRSSYNEQFF.

This clonotype was detected many times. This sequence joins TRBV5-1 and TRBJ2-7; a weak D match, TRBD2 (5 bases). Trimming cost V 2 bases and J 0 bases, with 15 bases left between them. The CDR3 has 16 residues. The germline gives CDR1 SGHRS, CDR2 YFSETQ. The CDR3 is CASSLRTGSSSYEQYF. CDR3 nucleotides: TGCGCCAGCAGCTTACGAACGGGATCTAGCTCCTACGAGCAGTACTTC.

This clonotype was seen ten or more times. The chain carries TRBV28 and TRBJ2-7; D may match TRBD1 or TRBD2 (5 bases each). The CDR3 loop spans 13 amino acids. V was shortened by 7 bases and J by 2 bases, with 12 bases between the two germline ends. Germline assignment: CDR1 MDHEN and CDR2 SYDVKM. Here the CDR3 DNA reads TGTGCCAGCACCCCAGGGAGCGCCTACGAGCAGTACTTC. Its translation is CASTPGSAYEQYF. Drawing the rest from reference TRBV28 and TRBJ2-7, the complete variable domain is DVKVTQSSRYLVKRTGEKVFLECVQDMDHENMFWYRQDPGLGLRLIYFSYDVKMKEKGDIPEGYSVSREKKERFSLILESASTNQTSMYLCASTPGSAYEQYFGPGTRLTVT.

This clonotype turned up a few times. This chain links TRBV4-1 with TRBJ1-3, with a possible D match to TRBD1 (5 bases). The CDR3 has 17 residues. Trimming shortened V by 2 bases and J by 2 bases, and 16 bases separated the two germline ends. Germline CDR1 and CDR2: MGHRA and YSYEKL. CDR3 residues: CASSQPTRGRPGNTIYF. The CDR3 DNA is TGCGCCAGCAGCCAACCTACCCGGGGCCGTCCTGGAAACACCATATATTTT.